This T cell receptor (beta chain) was recovered during a study of response to subunit inactivated influenza vaccine. Points from the study as a whole: The authors suggested that few new T cells are recruited per seasonal influenza vaccination.

This clonotype was found a few times. What it binds is not known. CDR1 and CDR2 from the germline V gene are GTSNPN and SVGIG (reference sequence). The CDR3 loop spans 14 amino acids. The junction had 3 bases not matched to a gene; V was cut back by 0 bases and J by 3 bases. TCRdb reprocessed the RT-PCR reads via MiXCR and lists one record per CDR3 protein. The sample records about 500,000 distinct CDR3 sequences, about 15% being singletons. This receptor was identified in a man aged 50 to 75 who received an inactivated influenza vaccine. This rearrangement joins TRBV30 to TRBJ2-3; TRBD1 aligns across 7 bases. Sequencing used CD4+ T cells sorted from PBMCs, obtained about 24 months after vaccination. The CDR3 DNA reads as TGTGCCTGGAGTGTTCAGGGGGTGACAGATACGCAGTATTTT. This encodes CAWSVQGVTDTQYF. The complete variable domain, with remaining parts taken from reference TRBV30 and TRBJ2-3, reads SQTIHQWPATLVQPVGSPLSLECTVEGTSNPNLYWYRQAAGRGLQLLFYSVGIGQISSEVPQNLSASRPQDRQFILSSKKLLLSDSGFYLCAWSVQGVTDTQYFGPGTRLTVL.